This T cell receptor (beta chain) appears in the sequencing data of a study of T cells after yellow fever vaccination. Study-level points and caveats: The secondary response was weaker but peaked faster, day 5 versus 15.

The V gene lost 4 bases and the J gene lost 0 bases, with 13 bases spanning the gap. CDR3 length: 15 residues. Germline CDR1 is SGDLS and CDR2 is YYNGEE. Turning to this clonotype: Its antigen remains unknown.

MiXCR, run by TCRdb on the 5' RACE reads, gives a single entry per CDR3 protein. Of 60,000 to 85,000 distinct CDR3 sequences in the sample, approximately 7% were seen once. The receptor comes from a man between 18 and 29 years old who received the YFV17D yellow fever vaccine. This specimen consisted of CD8+ T cells sorted from PBMCs, obtained less than 6 days after the first yellow fever vaccination. The chain combines TRBV9 with TRBJ1-1, with D perhaps TRBD1 (5 bases). The CDR3 region is CASSPGTGMNTEAFF. The CDR3 nucleotides read TGTGCCAGCAGCCCTGGGACGGGGATGAACACTGAAGCTTTCTTT.